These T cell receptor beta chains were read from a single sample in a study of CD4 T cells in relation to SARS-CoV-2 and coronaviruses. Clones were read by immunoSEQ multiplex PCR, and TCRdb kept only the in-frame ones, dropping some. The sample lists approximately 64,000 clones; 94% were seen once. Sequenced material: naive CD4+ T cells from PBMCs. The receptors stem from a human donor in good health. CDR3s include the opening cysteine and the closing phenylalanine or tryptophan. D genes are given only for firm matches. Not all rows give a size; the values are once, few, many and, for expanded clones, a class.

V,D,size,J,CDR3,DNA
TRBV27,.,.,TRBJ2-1,CASKMRDYNEQFF,TGTGCCAGCAAGATGAGGGACTACAATGAGCAGTTCTTC
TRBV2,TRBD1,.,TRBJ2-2,CASKGQGASTGELFF,TGTGCCAGTAAAGGACAGGGGGCAAGCACCGGGGAGCTGTTTTTT
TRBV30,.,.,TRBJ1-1,CAWSKQGMNTEAFF,TGTGCCTGGAGTAAACAGGGCATGAACACTGAAGCTTTCTTT
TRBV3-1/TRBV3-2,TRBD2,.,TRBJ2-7,CASSWDYISHEQYF,TGTGCCAGCAGCTGGGACTACATTTCGCACGAGCAGTACTTC
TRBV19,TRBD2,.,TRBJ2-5,CASNPTSGGEETQYF,TGTGCCAGTAATCCGACTAGCGGGGGGGAAGAGACCCAGTACTTC
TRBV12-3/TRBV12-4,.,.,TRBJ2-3,CASSRARPDTQYF,TGTGCCAGCAGCCGCGCAAGACCGGATACGCAGTATTTT
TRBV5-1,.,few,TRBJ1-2,CASSLEGATNYGYTF,TGCGCCAGCAGCTTGGAAGGGGCGACTAACTATGGCTACACCTTC
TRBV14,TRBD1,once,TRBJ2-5,CASSRSGGRETQYF,TGTGCCAGCAGCCGATCAGGGGGACGGGAGACCCAGTACTTC
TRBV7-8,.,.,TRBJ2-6,CASSLRPDGANVLTF,TGTGCCAGCAGCCTACGACCGGACGGGGCCAACGTCCTGACTTTC
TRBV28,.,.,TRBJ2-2,CASSSGLTGELFF,TGTGCCAGCAGCTCCGGACTCACCGGGGAGCTGTTTTTT
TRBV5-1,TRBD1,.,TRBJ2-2,CASSRQGGRGTGELFF,TGCGCCAGCAGCCGACAGGGGGGTCGAGGTACCGGGGAGCTGTTTTTT
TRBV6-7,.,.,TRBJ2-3,CARGSRAGTDTQYF,TGTGCCAGGGGCTCTCGTGCGGGCACAGATACGCAGTATTTT
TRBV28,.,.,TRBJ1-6,CASSERTANLGSPLHF,TGTGCCAGCAGTGAGCGGACAGCAAACCTCGGATCACCCCTCCACTTT
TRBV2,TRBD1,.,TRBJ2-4,CASADRGLAKNIQYF,TGTGCCAGCGCAGACAGGGGACTAGCCAAAAACATTCAGTACTTC
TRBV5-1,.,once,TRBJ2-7,CASSFIAGQTYEQYF,TGCGCCAGCAGCTTCATAGCGGGACAGACCTACGAGCAGTACTTC
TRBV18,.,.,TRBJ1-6,CASSPPKQNGNSPLHF,TGTGCCAGCTCACCACCGAAACAGAACGGCAATTCACCCCTCCACTTT
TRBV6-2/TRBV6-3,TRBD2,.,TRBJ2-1,CASSRDRSDGGRAVRNEQFF,TGTGCCAGCAGTCGCGACAGGTCGGACGGCGGGAGGGCCGTACGGAATGAGCAGTTCTTC
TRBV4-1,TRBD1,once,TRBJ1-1,CASSQGQGARGTEAFF,TGCGCCAGCAGCCAGGGACAGGGGGCGCGGGGCACTGAAGCTTTCTTT
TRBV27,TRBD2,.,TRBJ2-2,CASGLLAGVGGTGELFF,TGTGCCAGCGGCCTACTAGCGGGAGTTGGTGGGACCGGGGAGCTGTTTTTT
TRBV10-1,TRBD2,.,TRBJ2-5,CASSERRGAGARQETQYF,TGCGCCAGCAGTGAAAGGCGGGGAGCGGGAGCGAGACAAGAGACCCAGTACTTC
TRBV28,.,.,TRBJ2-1,CASSSGGSYNEQFF,TGTGCCAGCAGTTCGGGTGGGTCCTACAATGAGCAGTTCTTC
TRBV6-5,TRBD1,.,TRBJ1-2,CASRGQGENYGYTF,TGTGCCAGCAGAGGACAGGGGGAAAACTATGGCTACACCTTC
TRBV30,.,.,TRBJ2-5,CAWSWGRQETQYF,TGTGCCTGGAGCTGGGGACGACAAGAGACCCAGTACTTC
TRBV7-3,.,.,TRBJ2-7,CASNLRLRDGSYEQYF,TGTGCCAGCAATCTCCGCCTGCGGGACGGATCCTACGAGCAGTACTTC
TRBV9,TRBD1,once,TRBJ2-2,CASRGQGAYTGELFF,TGTGCCAGCAGGGGACAGGGGGCTTACACCGGGGAGCTGTTTTTT
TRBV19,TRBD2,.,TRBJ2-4,CASSPSFLGRAGSDIQYF,TGTGCCAGTAGTCCCTCCTTTCTGGGGAGGGCCGGGTCTGACATTCAGTACTTC
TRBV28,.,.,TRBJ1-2,CATELRSAYGYTF,TGTGCCACCGAGCTACGGTCAGCGTATGGCTACACCTTC
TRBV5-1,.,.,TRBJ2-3,CASSLDYTDTQYF,TGCGCCAGCAGCTTGGATTACACAGATACGCAGTATTTT
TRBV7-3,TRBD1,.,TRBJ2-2,CASSPRTGSTGELFF,TGTGCCAGCAGCCCCAGGACAGGGTCGACAGGGGAGCTGTTTTTT
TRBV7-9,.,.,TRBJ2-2,CASSRRVGNTGELFF,TGTGCCAGCAGCCGCCGGGTTGGGAATACCGGGGAGCTGTTTTTT
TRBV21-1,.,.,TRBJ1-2,CASRTREQFFYGYTF,TGTGCCAGCAGAACTCGGGAACAGTTCTTCTATGGCTACACCTTC
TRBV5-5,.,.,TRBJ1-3,CASSSPSGLLGSGNTIYF,TGTGCCAGCAGCTCGCCTTCGGGGCTTTTGGGCTCTGGAAACACCATATATTTT
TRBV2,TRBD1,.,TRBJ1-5,CASSWGQGVNQPQHF,TGTGCCAGCAGCTGGGGACAGGGGGTCAATCAGCCCCAGCATTTT
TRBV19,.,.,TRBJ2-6,CASSIDGRTSGANVLTF,TGTGCCAGTAGTATAGACGGACGAACCTCTGGGGCCAACGTCCTGACTTTC
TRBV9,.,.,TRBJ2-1,CASSVGYPNNEQFF,TGTGCCAGCAGCGTAGGCTACCCCAACAATGAGCAGTTCTTC
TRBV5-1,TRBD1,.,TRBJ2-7,CASSVTGSHEQYF,TGCGCCAGCAGCGTGACAGGGTCCCACGAGCAGTACTTC
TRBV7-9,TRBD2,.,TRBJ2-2,CASSLGSGRTGELFF,TGTGCCAGCAGCTTAGGTAGCGGGAGGACCGGGGAGCTGTTTTTT
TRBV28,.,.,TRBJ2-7,CASSFADEQYF,TGTGCCAGCAGTTTTGCCGACGAGCAGTACTTC
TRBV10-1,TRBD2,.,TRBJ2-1,CASSDPAGGSYNEQFF,TGCGCCAGCAGTGATCCAGCGGGGGGTTCCTACAATGAGCAGTTCTTC
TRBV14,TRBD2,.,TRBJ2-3,CASSQAGILSGSRPDTQYF,TGTGCCAGCAGCCAAGCCGGGATCCTTAGCGGGAGTCGCCCAGATACGCAGTATTTT
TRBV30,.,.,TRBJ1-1,CAWSVLNTEAFF,TGTGCCTGGAGTGTCCTTAACACTGAAGCTTTCTTT
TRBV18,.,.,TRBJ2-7,CASSLAVGEQYF,TGTGCCAGCTCACTGGCGGTGGGGGAGCAGTACTTC
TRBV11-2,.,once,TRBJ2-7,CASSSGHEQYF,TGTGCCAGCAGTTCGGGGCACGAGCAGTACTTC